This is a list of T cell receptor beta chains from one sample in a study of regulatory T cells in long-lasting Graves disease. TCRdb used MiXCR to reprocess the multiplex PCR reads, holding one entry per CDR3 protein. This table has roughly 610,000 distinct CDR3 sequences, about 16% appearing once. The data also belong to a second study, concerning T cells in Graves' hyperthyroidism and ophthalmopathy.

Sequencing used peripheral blood mononuclear cells (PBMCs), obtained at new diagnosis, from a patient treated with antithyroid drugs. The receptors shown here come from a woman younger than 45 with Graves disease. CDR3s include the opening cysteine and the closing phenylalanine or tryptophan. The order of the fields is J gene, D gene, V gene, clone size, CDR3 DNA, CDR3 protein. A D gene is named only where the DNA matches it firmly. Size is omitted from some rows. Given values are once, few, many or a class for expanded clones.

>TRBJ2-5|-|TRBV15|few
TGTGCCACCAGCGCGGGACCCCGGGGGGAGACCCAGTACTTC
CATSAGPRGETQYF
>TRBJ2-4|-|TRBV29-1|-
TGCAGCGTTGCGGGCAGCGGCATTCAGTACTTC
CSVAGSGIQYF
>TRBJ2-7|-|TRBV5-1|few
TGTGCCAGCAGCTTAAGAGGGGGGCTCAGCCCCTACGAGCAGTACTTC
CASSLRGGLSPYEQYF
>TRBJ2-3|TRBD2|TRBV20-1|-
TGCAGTGCTAGAGATCGAGCGGGAGTGACAGATACGCAGTATTTT
CSARDRAGVTDTQYF
>TRBJ2-2|-|TRBV12-3/TRBV12-4|many
TGTGCCAGCAGACAGGGAGGGTACACCGGGGAGCTGTTTTTT
CASRQGGYTGELFF
>TRBJ1-5|TRBD1|TRBV2|many
TGTGCCAGCAGGAACACAGGGGGGTTTCAGCCCCAGCATTTT
CASRNTGGFQPQHF
>TRBJ2-5|TRBD2|TRBV6-1|few
TGTGCCAGCAGACCCGGACTAGCGGGAGGGAGTCGAGAGACCCAGTACTTC
CASRPGLAGGSRETQYF
>TRBJ2-3|-|TRBV28|many
TGTGCCAGCAGCTACCACGGGCACGAGTCGGATACGCAGTATTTT
CASSYHGHESDTQYF
>TRBJ1-1|TRBD1|TRBV28|many
TGTGCCAGCATACCCCCAAGCGACAGGGGGCGGACTGAAGCTTTCTTT
CASIPPSDRGRTEAFF
>TRBJ1-3|-|TRBV29-1|few
TGCAGCGTTGAAGGAATTTTGGGGGAACTCAGGGGTGGAAACACCATATATTTT
CSVEGILGELRGGNTIYF
>TRBJ1-2|-|TRBV7-8|few
TGTGCCAGCAGCCAAAATGCCCACCACACCTTC
CASSQNAHHTF
>TRBJ2-3|-|TRBV10-1|-
TGCGCCAGCAGTGGGCAGGGGAGAACAGATACGCAGTATTTT
CASSGQGRTDTQYF
>TRBJ2-2|TRBD2|TRBV30|few
TGTGCCTGGAGTAGCGGGACTTACACCGGGGAGCTGTTTTTT
CAWSSGTYTGELFF
>TRBJ2-1|-|TRBV12-3/TRBV12-4|-
TGTGCCAGCAGTCCCTCTAGCACTGAGCAGTTCTTC
CASSPSSTEQFF
>TRBJ1-1|TRBD1|TRBV2|-
TGTGCCAGCAGTTTAGGGGGGACAGGGGGCGCTGAAGCTTTCTTT
CASSLGGTGGAEAFF
>TRBJ2-3|-|TRBV7-9|few
TGTGCCAGCAGCTCCCGATTTAAAACTAGCACAGATACGCAGTATTTT
CASSSRFKTSTDTQYF
>TRBJ2-3|-|TRBV4-1|-
TGCGCCAGCAGCCCGCAAGAGCGGCTTAGCACAGATACGCAGTATTTT
CASSPQERLSTDTQYF
>TRBJ1-2|TRBD1|TRBV6-5|few
TGTGCCAGCAGTTATGGACAGGGTGACTATGGCTACACCTTC
CASSYGQGDYGYTF
>TRBJ2-1|TRBD1|TRBV6-2/TRBV6-3|many
TGTGCCAGCAGTCAGGGACAGGGCCCCTCCAATGAGCAGTTCTTC
CASSQGQGPSNEQFF
>TRBJ1-3|-|TRBV7-9|-
TGTGCCAGCGATCCGTTCTCTGGAAACATCATATATTTT
CASDPFSGNIIYF